Each of the 32 T cell receptor beta chains below was sequenced from the same sample in a study of shared clonotypes between healthy human individuals. Assay used: immunoSEQ multiplex PCR; TCRdb lists only in-frame clones, some missing. The profile covers some 2,500,000 clones, with 93% appearing a single time and 0.36% taken by the ten largest. Sequencing input: naive CD4+ T cells from PBMCs. Described subset: CD45RA+ positively selected. The source of these receptors is a man between 18 and 29 years old in good health. Some clones in this sample may be carry-over from other donors' samples.

The rearrangement uses TRBV7-9 and TRBJ2-7; D unresolved. The germline V gene has CDR1 SEHNR and CDR2 FQNEAQ (reference sequence). V lost 6 bases to trimming and J lost 3 bases, with 15 bases between them. The CDR3 extends over 14 amino acids. The CDR3 bases are TGTGCCAGCAGTCTCGCCGCACCCAACTACGAGCAGTACTTC. As protein: CASSLAAPNYEQYF.

The V and J genes are TRBV27 and TRBJ2-3; no firm D call. This CDR3 comprises 14 residues. Germline assignment: CDR1 MNHEY and CDR2 SMNVEV (reference sequence). Trimming stripped 4 bases from V and 0 bases from J, with 8 bases between. The CDR3 spells CASSSRASTDTQYF. The CDR3 DNA reads as TGTGCCAGCAGTTCCCGTGCTAGCACAGATACGCAGTATTTT.

V and J are TRBV25-1 and TRBJ2-3; D remains ambiguous. The CDR3 has 12 amino acids. Between the trimmed V and J ends, which lost 5 bases and 5 bases, there was a span of 8 bases. The germline V gene encodes CDR1 MGHDK and CDR2 SYGVNS. CDR3 residues: CASSSSGDTQYF. The CDR3 nucleotides are TGTGCCAGCAGTTCCTCAGGAGATACGCAGTATTTT.

In this sample, this clone turned up once. The genes are TRBV30 and TRBJ2-3; D ambiguous. The CDR3 runs to 13 residues. Trimming stripped 3 bases from V and 2 bases from J, with 9 bases between. Germline CDR1 GTSNPN, CDR2 SVGIG (reference sequence). The CDR3, as DNA: TGTGCCTGGAGAAAGATTGTCACAGATACGCAGTATTTT. Its translation: CAWRKIVTDTQYF.

The chain uses TRBV11-1 and TRBJ2-1; 13 nucleotides match TRBD2. The CDR3 consists of 16 residues. Trimming took 5 bases from V and 7 from J; bases not matched to a gene: 8. The germline V gene encodes CDR1 SGHAT and CDR2 FQDESV (reference sequence). CDR3 bases: TGTGCCAGCAGCCTATTGGGACTAGCGGGGTTTAATGAGCAGTTCTTC. Protein product: CASSLLGLAGFNEQFF.

This clone appeared once. The chain joins TRBV7-2 to TRBJ2-1; 10 nucleotides align to TRBD2. This CDR3 comprises 16 residues. Germline assignment: CDR1 SGHTA and CDR2 FQGNSA. The ends lost 5 bases at V and 9 bases at J; junction bases unmatched: 13. The CDR3 sequence: CASSPRASGRDGEQFF. The CDR3 bases are TGTGCCAGCAGCCCTAGGGCTAGCGGGAGAGACGGTGAGCAGTTCTTC.

The chain recombines TRBV19 with TRBJ1-2, with 7 nucleotides matching TRBD1. The CDR3 spans 13 residues. Trimming took 6 bases from V and 7 from J; bases not matched to a gene: 8. CDR1 and CDR2 (germline): LNHDA, SQIVND (reference sequence). In DNA form, the CDR3 reads TGTGCCAGTAGCCCAGACAGGGATTCTGGCTACACCTTC. This encodes CASSPDRDSGYTF.

The chain is built from TRBV7-2 and TRBJ1-4; D possibly corresponds to TRBD1 (6 bases). Germline values: CDR1 SGHTA, CDR2 FQGNSA. CDR3 length: 16 amino acids. The V gene lost 5 bases and the J gene lost 3 bases, with 16 bases spanning the gap. Here the CDR3 reads CASSPGGGRANEKLFF. CDR3 DNA: TGTGCCAGCAGCCCTGGGGGGGGGCGAGCTAATGAAAAACTGTTTTTT.

This chain connects TRBV30 to TRBJ1-6; D is unresolved. Germline CDR1 reads GTSNPN; CDR2 reads SVGIG (reference sequence). This CDR3 contains 14 residues. The V gene lost 2 bases and the J gene lost 13 bases, with 18 bases spanning the gap. The CDR3 sequence: CAWSTLGDWVPLHF. The DNA for the CDR3 is TGTGCCTGGAGTACCCTCGGGGATTGGGTTCCCCTCCACTTT. The whole variable domain, filled in from reference TRBV30 and TRBJ1-6, reads SQTIHQWPATLVQPVGSPLSLECTVEGTSNPNLYWYRQAAGRGLQLLFYSVGIGQISSEVPQNLSASRPQDRQFILSSKKLLLSDSGFYLCAWSTLGDWVPLHFGNGTRLTVT.

This chain joins TRBV7-2 and TRBJ2-7, with 8 bases fitting TRBD2. V was pared by 2 bases and J by 6 bases, with 9 bases of the junction left unmatched. The CDR3 spans 15 residues. Germline CDR1 is SGHTA and CDR2 is FQGNSA. This chain's CDR3 is CASSLSSAGGGEQYF. As DNA, the CDR3 is TGTGCCAGCAGCTTAAGTTCGGCGGGAGGTGGCGAGCAGTACTTC.

This clone was found a few times. The J gene is TRBJ2-1, the V gene TRBV19; 9 positions agree with TRBD2. Germline lookup yields CDR1 LNHDA and CDR2 SQIVND (reference sequence). Losses at the gene ends were 5 bases for V and 10 bases for J; bases not matched to a gene: 12. The length of the CDR3 is 15 residues. The DNA for the CDR3 is TGTGCCAGTAGTTCTACTAGCGGGCTTCTAGGGGAGCAGTTCTTC. It specifies CASSSTSGLLGEQFF.

This chain connects TRBV5-6 to TRBJ1-5, with TRBD1 identical over 7 bases. Per germline, CDR1 SGHDT and CDR2 YYEEEE. The trim removed 4 bases at V and 4 bases at J, leaving 8 bases unmatched. CDR3 size: 15 residues. The CDR3 region has the DNA TGTGCCAGCAGCAGAGGACAGGTAATGAATCAGCCCCAGCATTTT. Protein: CASSRGQVMNQPQHF.

The chain combines TRBV25-1 with TRBJ2-7, with D perhaps TRBD1 (5 bases). V shed 0 bases and J shed 3 bases, with 12 bases lying between them. Looked up from germline, CDR1 is MGHDK and CDR2 is SYGVNS. This CDR3 spans 15 amino acids. The CDR3: CASSEYLGHYYEQYF. CDR3 nucleotides: TGTGCCAGCAGTGAATATCTCGGACACTACTACGAGCAGTACTTC.

This chain uses TRBV11-3 with TRBJ2-7, with D unclear. CDR1 and CDR2 from the germline V gene are SGHNT and YENEEA. The CDR3 totals 13 residues. V was cut by 4 bases and J by 5 bases, with 12 bases left in between. Here the CDR3 DNA reads TGTGCCAGCAGCTCAGGCTACCGGGACGAGCAGTACTTC. As protein: CASSSGYRDEQYF. Full variable domain (missing parts from reference TRBV11-3 and TRBJ2-7): EAGVVQSPRYKIIEKKQPVAFWCNPISGHNTLYWYLQNLGQGPELLIRYENEEAVDDSQLPKDRFSAERLKGVDSTLKIQPAELGDSAVYLCASSSGYRDEQYFGPGTRLTVT.

The V call is TRBV28, the J call TRBJ1-1; a weak D match, TRBD1 (6 bases). The V and J ends lost 6 bases and 5 bases respectively, with 13 bases between them. The CDR3 totals 13 residues. Germline CDR1 MDHEN, CDR2 SYDVKM. The CDR3 nucleotides are TGTGCCAGCAGGCCTCTCCAGGGGACTGAAGCTTTCTTT. Encoded protein: CASRPLQGTEAFF.

The gene calls are TRBV27 and TRBJ2-7, with D maybe TRBD2 (5 bases). Germline assignment: CDR1 MNHEY and CDR2 SMNVEV (reference sequence). The CDR3 spans 14 residues. Trimming pared 6 bases from V and 5 bases from J, leaving 17 bases between. The chain's CDR3 is CASSSEGRRDEQYF. DNA of the CDR3: TGTGCCAGCAGCTCAGAGGGCAGGCGGGACGAGCAGTACTTC.

This rearrangement joins TRBV7-2 to TRBJ2-2, with TRBD2 identical over 11 bases. The V gene end was trimmed by 4 bases and the J gene end by 4 bases; junction bases not matched to a gene: 14. Germline CDR1 reads SGHTA; CDR2 reads FQGNSA. This CDR3 has 19 residues. DNA of the CDR3: TGTGCCAGCAGCTCTGGGCCTGGGGTAGCGGGAGGGGGCACCGGGGAGCTGTTTTTT. Residues: CASSSGPGVAGGGTGELFF.

This sequence joins TRBV5-1 and TRBJ2-1, with no clear D. Trimming removed 0 bases from V and 0 bases from J, with 7 bases in between. This CDR3 spans 15 amino acids. The germline V gene has CDR1 SGHRS and CDR2 YFSETQ. The CDR3 DNA reads as TGCGCCAGCAGCTTGGGGGAAACCTCCTACAATGAGCAGTTCTTC. Residues: CASSLGETSYNEQFF.

The genes are TRBV28 and TRBJ1-1; 8 nucleotides match TRBD1. This CDR3 contains 16 residues. Germline-derived CDR1 and CDR2 are MDHEN and SYDVKM. V was pared by 0 bases and J by 0 bases, with 3 bases of the junction left unmatched. CDR3 DNA sequence: TGTGCCAGCAGTTTATGGTCGACAGGGGTGAACACTGAAGCTTTCTTT. Translated: CASSLWSTGVNTEAFF.

The chain uses TRBV9 and TRBJ1-3, with TRBD1 as a possible D gene (5 bases). Trimming took 2 bases from V and 4 from J, leaving 7 bases between them. This CDR3 spans 13 amino acids. Germline CDR1 is SGDLS and CDR2 is YYNGEE. The CDR3 loop is CASSVTGGNTIYF. CDR3 bases: TGTGCCAGCAGCGTTACAGGAGGAAACACCATATATTTT.

This clone came up once. The chain uses TRBV11-2 and TRBJ2-1; TRBD1 agrees at 10 bases. In germline, CDR1 is SGHAT, CDR2 FQNNGV. Trimming removed 5 bases from V and 7 bases from J; junction bases left unmatched: 14. The CDR3 has 17 amino acids. The CDR3 loop reads CASSRSHRDRGLNEQFF. The CDR3 nucleotides read TGTGCCAGCAGCCGATCGCACCGGGACAGGGGACTTAATGAGCAGTTCTTC.

This chain connects TRBV4-3 to TRBJ2-1; D tentatively fits TRBD1 or TRBD2 (5 bases each). V gave up 4 bases and J gave up 8 bases, with 18 bases separating them. The germline V gene has CDR1 LGHNA and CDR2 YSLEER. CDR3 length equals 15 residues. The CDR3, as DNA: TGCGCCAGCAGCCCGTTGTGGTGGGGGTTATATGAGCAGTTCTTC. The encoded protein is CASSPLWWGLYEQFF.

Turning to this clone: Other DNA sequences from this sample encode an identical CDR3 as well. The V gene is TRBV30, the J gene TRBJ1-1; a weak D match, TRBD1 (5 bases). Germline V lookup: CDR1 GTSNPN, CDR2 SVGIG (reference sequence). This CDR3 has 13 amino acids. V lost 3 bases and J lost 1, with 9 bases in between. The CDR3 DNA is TGTGCCTGGAGCCTCGGGACGAACACTGAAGCTTTCTTT. Amino acid sequence: CAWSLGTNTEAFF.

This chain uses TRBV6-5 with TRBJ2-2, with D uncertain. The CDR3 runs to 13 residues. Germline V gene data show CDR1 as MNHEY and CDR2 as SVGAGI. The germline V and J ends were trimmed by 5 bases and 5 bases, with 9 bases remaining between them. The CDR3 DNA follows: TGTGCCAGCAGTCCCCTTGGAACCGGGGAGCTGTTTTTT. Its translation is CASSPLGTGELFF.

For this clone: Other DNA variants within this sample encode the same CDR3. This chain uses TRBV5-1 with TRBJ2-7; no firm D call. The CDR3 extends over 13 amino acids. The V end lost 3 bases, the J end lost 2 bases, and 9 bases lay between the germline ends. Looked up from germline, CDR1 is SGHRS and CDR2 is YFSETQ. CDR3 bases: TGCGCCAGCAGCTCCGGCCAGACCTACGAGCAGTACTTC. This encodes CASSSGQTYEQYF. Based on the CDR3 plus reference TRBV5-1 and TRBJ2-7, the full variable domain is KAGVTQTPRYLIKTRGQQVTLSCSPISGHRSVSWYQQTPGQGLQFLFEYFSETQRNKGNFPGRFSGRQFSNSRSEMNVSTLELGDSALYLCASSSGQTYEQYFGPGTRLTVT.

CDR3 region: CASSFLLAGGSQETQYF. The CDR3 nucleotides read TGCGCCAGCAGCTTTTTACTAGCGGGAGGATCCCAAGAGACCCAGTACTTC. This chain joins TRBV5-1 and TRBJ2-5; 12 bases fit TRBD2. J was trimmed by 1 base and V by 2 bases; bases with no gene match: 6. Per the germline V gene, CDR1 is SGHRS and CDR2 is YFSETQ. The CDR3 covers 17 residues.

This clone has just a few counts. V and J are TRBV7-2 and TRBJ1-5; D is ambiguous. The CDR3 totals 15 residues. The germline V gene encodes CDR1 SGHTA and CDR2 FQGNSA. Trimming stripped 5 bases from V and 2 bases from J, with 13 bases between. CDR3 in amino acids: CASSAGPLGNQPQHF. As DNA, the CDR3 is TGTGCCAGCAGCGCAGGCCCACTGGGCAATCAGCCCCAGCATTTT.

This clone was counted a few times. The chain uses TRBV15 and TRBJ1-4; the D is unclear. V was cut by 4 bases and J by 5 bases, with 2 bases left in between. The CDR3 runs to 11 residues. Looked up from germline, CDR1 is LNHNV and CDR2 is YYDKDF (reference sequence). CDR3 protein: CATSKNEKLFF. The CDR3 DNA sequence: TGTGCCACCAGCAAAAATGAAAAACTGTTTTTT.

The chain is built from TRBV4-2 and TRBJ2-3, with D perhaps given as TRBD1 or TRBD2 (5 bases each). Trimming shortened V by 3 bases and J by 5 bases, and 12 bases separated the two germline ends. Germline V gene data show CDR1 as LGHNA and CDR2 as YNFKEQ. The CDR3 totals 14 residues. CDR3 in amino acids: CASSHGDVGDTQYF. CDR3 nucleotide sequence: TGTGCCAGCAGCCATGGGGACGTTGGAGATACGCAGTATTTT.

The chain uses TRBV5-4 and TRBJ2-5, with 8 bases that match TRBD1. V shed 5 bases, J shed 3 bases, and the junction held 9 bases outside the gene matches. The CDR3 runs 15 residues. Per the germline V gene, CDR1 is SGHNT and CDR2 is YYREEE (reference sequence). The CDR3 DNA reads as TGTGCCAGCAGGCCAAGCCCGGGACAGGAAGAGACCCAGTACTTC. Residues: CASRPSPGQEETQYF.

The chain recombines TRBV5-1 with TRBJ2-1, with TRBD2 matching 8 bases. Germline loops: CDR1 SGHRS, CDR2 YFSETQ. The trim removed 2 bases at V and 0 bases at J, leaving 19 bases unmatched. This CDR3 has 21 amino acids. The CDR3 is CASSFPSRVGGRSSSYNEQFF. As DNA, the CDR3 is TGCGCCAGCAGCTTCCCCTCTAGGGTTGGCGGGAGGTCCAGCTCCTACAATGAGCAGTTCTTC.

The V call is TRBV4-1, the J call TRBJ2-3; D may correspond to TRBD1 or TRBD2 (5 bases each). The CDR3 is made up of 15 amino acids. V gave up 4 bases and J gave up 2 bases, with 13 bases separating them. The germline gives CDR1 MGHRA, CDR2 YSYEKL. The CDR3 DNA reads TGCGCCAGCAGCCGCGAGTGGGGGTTCACAGATACGCAGTATTTT. Encoded protein: CASSREWGFTDTQYF.